These T cell receptor beta chains were read from a single sample in a study of T-cell reconstitution after alpha-beta-depleted transplantation in children. TCRdb ran MiXCR on the PCR reads and lists one entry per CDR3 protein. The sample contains roughly 300,000 distinct CDR3 sequences, about a tenth of which appear only once. Here the sequenced sample was PBMCs from the stem cell graft donor, taken from the stem cell graft. All receptors come from a human donor who donated a stem cell graft to a child with acute lymphoblastic leukemia. The CDR3 runs from the conserved cysteine through the conserved F or W. The order of the fields is J gene, D gene, clone size, CDR3 length, V gene, CDR3 DNA, CDR3 protein. The D gene is left open where the match is weak. Size values are once, few and many counts, or a class for expanded clones, and some rows have none.

TRBJ2-7 | TRBD1 | - | 15 | TRBV11-2 | TGTGCCAGCAGCTTATGGGGACAGGGGGCATACGAGCAGTACTTC | CASSLWGQGAYEQYF
TRBJ2-3 | - | - | 15 | TRBV7-9 | TGTGCCAGCAGCTTCGGCGAGTCCGTCACAGATACGCAGTATTTT | CASSFGESVTDTQYF
TRBJ2-1 | - | - | 14 | TRBV20-1 | TGCAGTGCTAGAGTAGCGGCCATCTACAATGAGCAGTTCTTC | CSARVAAIYNEQFF
TRBJ2-7 | - | - | 13 | TRBV20-1 | TGCAGTGCTAGTGGGGGGACGTCCTACGAGCAGTACTTC | CSASGGTSYEQYF
TRBJ2-5 | - | few | 13 | TRBV7-3 | TGTGCCAGCAGCTACGGACCGGGGGAGGCCCAGTACTTC | CASSYGPGEAQYF
TRBJ1-1 | TRBD1 | few | 12 | TRBV29-1 | TGCAGCGGGGGACAGGCCGCCTCTGAAGCTTTCTTT | CSGGQAASEAFF
TRBJ2-2 | TRBD1 | - | 19 | TRBV5-1 | TGCGCCAGCAGCTTGGGAGATGACAGGGGGGTAAGAGGCACCGGGGAGCTGTTTTTT | CASSLGDDRGVRGTGELFF
TRBJ2-1 | - | - | 20 | TRBV28 | TGTGCCAGCACCTCTTTTACCGCACGGCGGGCAACTAACACGGGCAATGAGCAGTTCTTC | CASTSFTARRATNTGNEQFF
TRBJ2-5 | TRBD2 | - | 16 | TRBV9 | TGTGCCAGCAGCGTCGGGACTAGCGGCCCACAAGAGACCCAGTACTTC | CASSVGTSGPQETQYF
TRBJ1-1 | TRBD1 | - | 14 | TRBV18 | TGTGCCAGCGGGCGACAGGGACAGAACACTGAAGCTTTCTTT | CASGRQGQNTEAFF
TRBJ1-5 | - | few | 16 | TRBV4-1 | TGCGCCAGCAGCCAAGGAGCGCTACTTAGCAATCAGCCCCAGCATTTT | CASSQGALLSNQPQHF
TRBJ2-5 | - | few | 13 | TRBV28 | TGTGCCAGCAGCGCAATCCAGAAAGAGACCCAGTACTTC | CASSAIQKETQYF
TRBJ2-2 | - | few | 12 | TRBV29-1 | TGCAGCGTTGAACCCAACACCGGGGAGCTGTTTTTT | CSVEPNTGELFF
TRBJ2-3 | - | - | 12 | TRBV6-2/TRBV6-3 | TGTGCCAGCAGTTACGGGAGACAGGAGGTATATTTT | CASSYGRQEVYF
TRBJ1-1 | TRBD1 | many | 15 | TRBV5-1 | TGCGCCAGCAGCCTAGGGGACAGGATGAACACTGAAGCTTTCTTT | CASSLGDRMNTEAFF
TRBJ2-1 | - | - | 18 | TRBV5-1 | TGCGCCAGCAGCTTGGCCTTGATTGGCGGATCCTCCTACAATGAGCAGTTCTTC | CASSLALIGGSSYNEQFF
TRBJ2-5 | TRBD2 | many | 15 | TRBV7-2 | TGTGCCAGCAGCCTGGGACTAGCTCAGCAAGAGACCCAGTACTTC | CASSLGLAQQETQYF
TRBJ2-2 | - | few | 14 | TRBV12-3/TRBV12-4 | TGTGCCAGCAGCTCCTCGACTAGTCCTGGGGAGCTGTTTTTT | CASSSSTSPGELFF
TRBJ1-2 | TRBD1 | many | 14 | TRBV5-1 | TGCGCCAGCAGCTTGGGAACAGGGGACTATGGCTACACCTTC | CASSLGTGDYGYTF
TRBJ1-1 | TRBD1 | - | 15 | TRBV18 | TGTGCCAGCTCACTCCCGACAGGGCGGGGAACTGAAGCTTTCTTT | CASSLPTGRGTEAFF
TRBJ1-2 | - | - | 15 | TRBV7-2 | TGTGCCAGCAGCCAGTCGCCGGGAGAGGCAGATGGCTACACCTTC | CASSQSPGEADGYTF
TRBJ2-1 | - | - | 15 | TRBV12-3/TRBV12-4 | TGTGCCAGCTATACCGATGGTAGCGAGTACAATGAGCAGTTCTTC | CASYTDGSEYNEQFF
TRBJ2-1 | TRBD2 | few | 18 | TRBV9 | TGTGCCAGCAGCGTAGAGGGACTAGCGGGAGTAGGGCACAATGAGCAGTTCTTC | CASSVEGLAGVGHNEQFF
TRBJ2-5 | TRBD2 | - | 17 | TRBV7-8 | TGTGCCAGCAGCCCCCTGACTAGCGGGAGATCGCCGAAGACCCAGTACTTC | CASSPLTSGRSPKTQYF
TRBJ2-7 | TRBD2 | - | 16 | TRBV10-3 | TGTGCCATCAGTGACTCACGGGGCGGGAGCAGTTACGAGCAGTACTTC | CAISDSRGGSSYEQYF
TRBJ2-2 | TRBD2 | many | 15 | TRBV28 | TGTGCCAGCAGAACTCTAGCGGGAGACACCGGGGAGCTGTTTTTT | CASRTLAGDTGELFF
TRBJ2-2 | - | few | 14 | TRBV14 | TGTGCCAGCAGCCAAGATAGCTACACCGGGGAGCTGTTTTTT | CASSQDSYTGELFF
TRBJ1-6 | - | - | 14 | TRBV27 | TGTGCCAGCAGTTTAATGGACAGTAATTCACCCCTCCACTTT | CASSLMDSNSPLHF
TRBJ2-7 | TRBD2 | - | 15 | TRBV9 | TGTGCCAGCAGCCCAACTAGCGGCCCACACTACGAGCAGTACTTC | CASSPTSGPHYEQYF
TRBJ2-1 | TRBD2 | - | 15 | TRBV14 | TGTGCCAGCAGCACGGTGGGGGGGGCCTACAATGAGCAGTTCTTC | CASSTVGGAYNEQFF
TRBJ2-5 | - | - | 14 | TRBV7-9 | TGTGCCAGCAGCTACGGGACTGGAAGAGAGACCCAGTACTTC | CASSYGTGRETQYF
TRBJ2-1 | TRBD2 | - | 17 | TRBV5-1 | TGCGCCAGCAGCTTCGAAGGGGCGGGAGTGGATTACAATAAGCAGTTCTTC | CASSFEGAGVDYNKQFF
TRBJ2-2 | TRBD1 | - | 16 | TRBV5-1 | TGCGCCAGCAGCTTGAGTGACAGGGGCGGCACCGGGGAGCTGTTTTTT | CASSLSDRGGTGELFF
TRBJ2-1 | TRBD2 | few | 15 | TRBV6-2/TRBV6-3 | TGTGCCAGCGGCCGACGGGGGTGGGAGGGCACTGAGCAGTTCTTC | CASGRRGWEGTEQFF
TRBJ2-7 | TRBD1 | - | 17 | TRBV28 | TGTGCCAGCAGCCCTCTTTTATTGGGACAGGGTTCCTACGAGCAGTACTTC | CASSPLLLGQGSYEQYF
TRBJ2-7 | - | few | 13 | TRBV27 | TGTGCCAGCAGAGCTAGACCCCTCTACGAGCAGTACTTC | CASRARPLYEQYF
TRBJ1-5 | - | - | 13 | TRBV28 | TGTGCCAGCAGTTTACTCCCCGGGCAGCCCCAGCATTTT | CASSLLPGQPQHF
TRBJ2-1 | TRBD2 | many | 15 | TRBV5-1 | TGCGCCAGCAGCTTGGATGGGACTAGTTGGGATGAGCAGTTCTTC | CASSLDGTSWDEQFF
TRBJ2-4 | - | - | 12 | TRBV20-1 | TGCAGTGCTAGCCGGCAGGGAAGCATTCAGTACTTC | CSASRQGSIQYF
TRBJ2-5 | - | - | 18 | TRBV24-1 | TGTGCCACCAGTGACCCAGCAGGAGGGGCAGCCCCCCAAGAGACCCAGTACTTC | CATSDPAGGAAPQETQYF
TRBJ1-1 | - | many | 13 | TRBV5-1 | TGCGCCAGCAGCTTAGGGAAGAACACTGAAGCTTTCTTT | CASSLGKNTEAFF
TRBJ2-3 | - | few | 14 | TRBV29-1 | TGCAGCGGCGCTGGGGGGCTTTTTACAGATACGCAGTATTTT | CSGAGGLFTDTQYF
TRBJ2-1 | TRBD2 | few | 19 | TRBV29-1 | TGCAGCGTCGAGAAAATCGGGACTAGGGGCGAAAGCTCCTACAATGAGCAGTTCTTC | CSVEKIGTRGESSYNEQFF
TRBJ2-7 | - | few | 16 | TRBV4-3 | TGCGCCAGCAGCCAAGGGTTATCCAGGGGAATCTACGAGCAGTACTTC | CASSQGLSRGIYEQYF
TRBJ2-7 | - | many | 12 | TRBV29-1 | TGCAGCGTTGAGAGGGGGGTTTCCGAGCAGTACTTC | CSVERGVSEQYF
TRBJ2-3 | - | - | 18 | TRBV6-2/TRBV6-3 | TGTGCCAGCAGTTACTCCCCGTGGCGGGGTGAGAGCACAGATACGCAGTATTTT | CASSYSPWRGESTDTQYF
TRBJ2-3 | - | - | 17 | TRBV4-2 | TGTGCCAGCAGCCAAGATTCCCCCCGGAGGAGCACAGATACGCAGTATTTT | CASSQDSPRRSTDTQYF
TRBJ1-6 | - | few | 13 | TRBV5-1 | TGCGCCAGCAGCTTGGAACAGGGTTCACCCCTCCACTTT | CASSLEQGSPLHF
TRBJ2-3 | TRBD2 | few | 15 | TRBV12-3/TRBV12-4 | TGTGCCAGCGGAAGCGGGAGAATAGTGGCAGATACGCAGTATTTT | CASGSGRIVADTQYF
TRBJ2-4 | - | few | 17 | TRBV28 | TGTGCCAGCACTCCTCTAACAGGAGATCTAGCCAAAAACATTCAGTACTTC | CASTPLTGDLAKNIQYF
TRBJ1-1 | - | few | 13 | TRBV10-3 | TGTGCCACCGAAGCGGGGATGAACACTGAAGCTTTCTTT | CATEAGMNTEAFF
TRBJ2-3 | TRBD1 | many | 16 | TRBV7-9 | TGTGCCAGCAGCTTCAGGGGGACCTCTAGCACAGATACGCAGTATTTT | CASSFRGTSSTDTQYF
TRBJ2-7 | TRBD2 | - | 14 | TRBV27 | TGTGCCAGCAGCTCTAGCGGGGGGGAGTACGAGCAGTACTTC | CASSSSGGEYEQYF
TRBJ2-1 | - | few | 13 | TRBV27 | TGTGCCAGCAGTTTCACAGGGAGAAATGAGCAGTTCTTC | CASSFTGRNEQFF
TRBJ2-7 | TRBD1 | many | 13 | TRBV7-9 | TGTGCCAGCAGCTTGCCAGGGGGCGGCGAGCAGTACTTC | CASSLPGGGEQYF